This T cell receptor (beta chain) was retrieved from a study of blood T cells in healthy people across ages. Overall study findings and caveats: Measured against age, TCR beta diversity per million T cells decreased in a roughly linear manner.

On this clonotype itself: Its antigen remains unknown.

Primers used in a second PCR of about 7 to 12 cycles were a sample-barcoded 5' primer and a J-beta primer mix. TCRdb re-analysed the 5' RACE reads in MiXCR, keeping a single row per CDR3 protein. The table includes under 800,000 distinct CDR3 sequences, 21% detected once. Germline CDR1 is SGHTA and CDR2 is FQGNSA. Trimming took 5 bases from V and 7 from J, leaving 12 bases between them. The CDR3 extends over 13 amino acids. Approximately 9 milliliters of peripheral blood were drawn from each donor into EDTA-treated tubes. This clonotype was sampled from a man in his 70s in good health. The chain employs TRBV7-2 and TRBJ1-5, with D possibly matching TRBD1 (5 bases). Sequencing was carried out using blood. The CDR3 region has the DNA TGTGCCAGCAGCCCCAGGGTAGGACAGCCCCAGCATTTT. It yields the protein CASSPRVGQPQHF.